This T cell receptor (beta chain) was documented in a study of T cell responses to AZD1222 COVID-19 vaccine. Whole-study results and caveats: Spike-specific TCR breadth rose after two AZD1222 doses, and depth rose as well. Donors, mostly white British, included more females; clonal diversity was possibly underestimated. The study sampled repertoires only after the peak T cell response.

About this clone: Its antigen is not known. The same CDR3 is also encoded by other DNA sequences in this sample.

Germline V gene lookup returns CDR1 MNHEY and CDR2 SVGAGI. The V and J ends lost 6 bases and 1 base respectively, with 9 bases between them. This CDR3 has 13 amino acids. Generated by immunoSEQ multiplex PCR, the TCRdb table keeps only in-frame clones and is missing some. The table lists about 150,000 clones, roughly 91% of them singletons. Here the sequenced sample was peripheral blood, taken on day 0 of AZD1222 vaccination. The receptor comes from an adult in good health. The gene calls are TRBV6-5 and TRBJ1-1; D not certain. This CDR3 is CASSPQGNTEAFF. The CDR3 coding sequence is TGTGCCAGCAGCCCCCAAGGGAACACTGAAGCTTTCTTT.